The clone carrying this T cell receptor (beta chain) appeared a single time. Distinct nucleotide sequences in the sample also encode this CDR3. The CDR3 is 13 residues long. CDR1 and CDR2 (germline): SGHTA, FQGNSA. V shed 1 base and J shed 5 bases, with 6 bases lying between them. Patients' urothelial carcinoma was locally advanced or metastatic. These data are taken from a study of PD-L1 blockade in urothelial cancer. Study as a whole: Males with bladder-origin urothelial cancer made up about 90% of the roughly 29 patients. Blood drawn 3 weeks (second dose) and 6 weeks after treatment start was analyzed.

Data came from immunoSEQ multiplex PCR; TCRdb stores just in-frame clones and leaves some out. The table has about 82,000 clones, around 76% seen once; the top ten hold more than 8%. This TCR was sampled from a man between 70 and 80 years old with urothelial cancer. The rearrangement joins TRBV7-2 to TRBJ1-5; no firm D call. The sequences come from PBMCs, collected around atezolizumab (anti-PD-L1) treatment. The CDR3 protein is CASSLDGYQPQHF. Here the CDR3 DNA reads TGTGCCAGCAGCTTAGACGGGTATCAGCCCCAGCATTTT.